A selection of T cell receptor beta chains follows, all from one sample in a study of shared clonotypes between healthy human individuals. Data came from immunoSEQ multiplex PCR; TCRdb stores just in-frame clones and leaves some out. Of roughly 1,600,000 clones in the sample, 98% were seen once. Sequenced material: naive CD4+ T cells sorted from blood. The receptor source for this set is a man aged 25-45 years in good health. CDR3s include the opening cysteine and the closing phenylalanine or tryptophan. The order of the fields is D gene, J gene, V gene, clone size, CDR3 protein, CDR3 DNA. D genes are given only for firm matches. Clone size is not always given. Where it is, it says once, few, many or a class for expanded clones.

.	TRBJ2-2	TRBV7-6	.	CASSLFARGASTGELFF	TGTGCCAGCAGCTTATTTGCTCGGGGGGCGAGCACCGGGGAGCTGTTTTTT
TRBD2	TRBJ2-1	TRBV5-4	.	CASSLGRASGELHNEQFF	TGTGCCAGCAGCTTGGGTCGAGCTAGCGGGGAGCTCCACAATGAGCAGTTCTTC
.	TRBJ2-5	TRBV5-5	.	CASSSRSEGETQYF	TGTGCCAGCAGCTCCCGAAGCGAAGGAGAGACCCAGTACTTC
.	TRBJ1-5	TRBV5-1	.	CASSSNGLNQPQHF	TGCGCCAGCAGCTCGAACGGACTCAATCAGCCCCAGCATTTT
TRBD2	TRBJ2-3	TRBV10-2	.	CASRPSGSTDTQYF	TGCGCCAGCAGACCTAGCGGCAGCACAGATACGCAGTATTTT
.	TRBJ2-7	TRBV5-4	.	CATSRETSSYEQYF	TGTGCCACCTCCAGGGAGACGAGCTCCTACGAGCAGTACTTC
TRBD1	TRBJ2-3	TRBV5-6	.	CASSLTGDLGTDTQYF	TGTGCCAGCAGCTTGACAGGGGATTTGGGTACAGATACGCAGTATTTT
TRBD1	TRBJ2-7	TRBV7-6	.	CASSLKPGTGNRYEQYF	TGTGCCAGCAGCCTCAAACCCGGGACAGGGAATCGCTACGAGCAGTACTTC
.	TRBJ2-7	TRBV28	.	CASSLPGRGYEQYF	TGTGCCAGCAGTCTTCCCGGTAGGGGTTACGAGCAGTACTTC
TRBD1	TRBJ2-7	TRBV7-9	.	CASSLSGQGAYEQYF	TGTGCCAGCAGCTTAAGCGGACAGGGGGCATACGAGCAGTACTTC
.	TRBJ2-2	TRBV2	.	CASRNRAGTGELFF	TGTGCCAGCAGAAACAGGGCTGGGACCGGGGAGCTGTTTTTT
TRBD1	TRBJ2-7	TRBV6-5	once	CASSYSTKGQGSEQYF	TGTGCCAGCAGTTACTCGACCAAGGGACAGGGATCCGAGCAGTACTTC
.	TRBJ2-2	TRBV5-6	.	CASSLRFRGELFF	TGTGCCAGCAGCCTGCGGTTTCGAGGGGAGCTGTTTTTT
.	TRBJ2-5	TRBV4-2	.	CASSQAIQGYLTQYF	TGTGCCAGCAGCCAAGCGATTCAAGGGTATTTGACCCAGTACTTC
TRBD2	TRBJ2-7	TRBV28	.	CASSESGRGNEQYF	TGTGCCAGCAGTGAAAGCGGGAGAGGGAACGAGCAGTACTTC
TRBD1	TRBJ2-7	TRBV5-1	.	CASSFGTGDYEQYF	TGCGCCAGCAGCTTCGGGACAGGGGATTACGAGCAGTACTTC
.	TRBJ2-5	TRBV5-1	.	CASSVGQAQETQYF	TGCGCCAGCAGTGTGGGGCAGGCCCAAGAGACCCAGTACTTC
.	TRBJ2-1	TRBV7-2	once	CASSPSWDASLSSYNEQFF	TGTGCCAGCAGCCCTAGCTGGGATGCCTCACTAAGCTCCTACAATGAGCAGTTCTTC
.	TRBJ1-1	TRBV30	.	CAWSLDLREAFF	TGTGCCTGGAGTTTAGACTTAAGGGAAGCTTTCTTT
.	TRBJ2-5	TRBV7-8	few	CASSLDSWTQYF	TGTGCCAGCAGCTTAGACTCCTGGACCCAGTACTTC
TRBD2	TRBJ2-7	TRBV7-9	.	CASSIKAGLKHYEQYF	TGTGCCAGCAGCATAAAGGCGGGACTAAAACATTACGAGCAGTACTTC
TRBD2	TRBJ2-3	TRBV10-1	.	CASSLAGVIDTQYF	TGCGCCAGCAGCTTAGCGGGAGTTATTGATACGCAGTATTTT
.	TRBJ2-2	TRBV11-1	.	CASSLGVVSGELFF	TGTGCCAGCAGCTTAGGTGTCGTCAGCGGGGAGCTGTTTTTT
.	TRBJ1-2	TRBV6-4	.	CASSDIRAQGYTF	TGTGCCAGCAGTGACATCCGGGCTCAAGGCTACACCTTC
.	TRBJ2-7	TRBV5-6	.	CASNWQGFYEQYF	TGTGCCAGCAACTGGCAGGGGTTCTACGAGCAGTACTTC
.	TRBJ1-3	TRBV7-9	.	CASSSDVGTGPGNTIYF	TGTGCCAGCAGCTCCGACGTGGGAACAGGACCTGGAAACACCATATATTTT
.	TRBJ1-5	TRBV7-9	.	CASSSTWAGHQPQHF	TGTGCCAGCAGCTCCACTTGGGCAGGGCATCAGCCCCAGCATTTT
.	TRBJ2-6	TRBV10-2	.	CASKDSGANVLTF	TGCGCCAGCAAGGACTCTGGGGCCAACGTCCTGACTTTC
TRBD2	TRBJ2-1	TRBV15	.	CATTEREFPRNEQFF	TGTGCCACCACCGAGCGGGAGTTTCCTCGCAATGAGCAGTTCTTC
.	TRBJ1-2	TRBV18	.	CASSQGINYGYTF	TGTGCCAGCTCACAGGGGATTAACTATGGCTACACCTTC
TRBD2	TRBJ2-3	TRBV19	.	CASSWREGTDTQYF	TGTGCCAGTAGTTGGCGGGAGGGCACAGATACGCAGTATTTT
.	TRBJ2-5	TRBV4-1	.	CASSQSLPPLAIGTQYF	TGCGCCAGCAGCCAATCCCTGCCCCCTCTAGCCATAGGGACCCAGTACTTC
TRBD2	TRBJ2-1	TRBV7-9	.	CASRPSWGSGGNYNEQFF	TGTGCCAGCAGACCCTCCTGGGGAAGCGGGGGGAACTACAATGAGCAGTTCTTC
.	TRBJ1-4	TRBV5-1	.	CASSVGGDDGKLFF	TGCGCCAGCAGCGTCGGAGGGGATGACGGAAAACTGTTTTTT
TRBD1	TRBJ2-1	TRBV29-1	.	CSVSIRDSIYNEQFF	TGCAGCGTGTCCATTCGGGACAGTATATACAATGAGCAGTTCTTC
.	TRBJ1-2	TRBV6-5	.	CASSLFRGVTKGYTF	TGTGCCAGCAGCCTCTTCAGGGGAGTAACGAAAGGCTACACCTTC
.	TRBJ1-5	TRBV28	.	CASSSRDQPQHF	TGTGCCAGCAGTTCCCGAGATCAGCCCCAGCATTTT